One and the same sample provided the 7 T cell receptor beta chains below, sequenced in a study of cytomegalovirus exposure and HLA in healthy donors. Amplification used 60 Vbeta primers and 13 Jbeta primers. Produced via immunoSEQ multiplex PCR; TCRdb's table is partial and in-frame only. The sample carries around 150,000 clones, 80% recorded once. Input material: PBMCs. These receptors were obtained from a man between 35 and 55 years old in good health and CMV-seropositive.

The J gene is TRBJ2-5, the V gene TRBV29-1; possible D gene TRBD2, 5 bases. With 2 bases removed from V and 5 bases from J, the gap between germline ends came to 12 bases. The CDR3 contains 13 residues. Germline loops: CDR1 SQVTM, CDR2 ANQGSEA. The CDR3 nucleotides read TGCAGCGTTGAATACTCTAGCTGGGAGACCCAGTACTTC. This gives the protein CSVEYSSWETQYF.

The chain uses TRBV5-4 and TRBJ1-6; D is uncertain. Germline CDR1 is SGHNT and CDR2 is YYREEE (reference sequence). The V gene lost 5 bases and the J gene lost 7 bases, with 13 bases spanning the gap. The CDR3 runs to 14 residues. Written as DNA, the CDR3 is TGTGCCAGCAGTAAAGGACGGGAGAATTCACCCCTCCACTTT. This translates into CASSKGRENSPLHF.

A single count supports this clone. As DNA, the CDR3 is TGTGCCAGCAGTTCCCCCGGGACAGACTACGAGCAGTACTTC. Amino acids: CASSSPGTDYEQYF. J is TRBJ2-7 and V is TRBV7-9; 7 positions match TRBD1. CDR1 is SEHNR, CDR2 FQNEAQ, per germline (reference sequence). V lost 6 bases and J lost 3; bases outside the gene matches: 8. There are 14 residues in the CDR3.

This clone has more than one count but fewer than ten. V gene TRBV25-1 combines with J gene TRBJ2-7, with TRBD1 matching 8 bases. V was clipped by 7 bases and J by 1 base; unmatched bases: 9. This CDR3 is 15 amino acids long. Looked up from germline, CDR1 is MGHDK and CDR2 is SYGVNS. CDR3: CASTPGQVGSYEQYF. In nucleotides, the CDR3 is TGTGCCAGCACCCCGGGACAGGTTGGGTCCTACGAGCAGTACTTC.

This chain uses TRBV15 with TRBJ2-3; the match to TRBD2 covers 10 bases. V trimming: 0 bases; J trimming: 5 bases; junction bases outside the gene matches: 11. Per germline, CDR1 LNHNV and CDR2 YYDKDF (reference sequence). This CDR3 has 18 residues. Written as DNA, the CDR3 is TGTGCCACCAGCAGAGATCGGAAACTAGCGGGGCGGGGAGATACGCAGTATTTT. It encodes CATSRDRKLAGRGDTQYF.

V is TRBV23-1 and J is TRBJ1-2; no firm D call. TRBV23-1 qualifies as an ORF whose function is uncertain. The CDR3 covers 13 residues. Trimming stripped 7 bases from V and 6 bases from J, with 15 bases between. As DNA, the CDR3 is TGCGCCAGCATCCCTGACAAGTTCGATGGCTACACCTTC. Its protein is CASIPDKFDGYTF.

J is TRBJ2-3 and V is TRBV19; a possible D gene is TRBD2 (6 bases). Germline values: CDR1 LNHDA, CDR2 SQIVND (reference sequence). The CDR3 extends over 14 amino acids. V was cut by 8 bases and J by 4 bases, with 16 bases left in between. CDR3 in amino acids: CASAWRAGSDTQYF. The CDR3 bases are TGTGCCAGTGCCTGGAGGGCAGGCTCAGATACGCAGTATTTT.